The 15 T cell receptor beta chains in this list originate from one sample, sequenced in a study of regulatory T cells in long-lasting Graves disease. Time point of the sample: newly diagnosed GD, antithyroid drugs for less than 3 months. RNA extracted from PBMCs served as the sequencing template. The authors built TCR beta libraries using iRepertoire HTBI primers and Arm-PCR of CDR3 regions. MiXCR, run by TCRdb on the multiplex PCR reads, gives a single entry per CDR3 protein. The repertoire holds about 470,000 distinct CDR3 sequences, with more than 13% as singletons. The data were also submitted as part of a second study, on T cells in Graves' hyperthyroidism and ophthalmopathy.

Here the sequenced sample was peripheral blood mononuclear cells (PBMCs), taken at new diagnosis, from a patient treated with antithyroid drugs. These receptors were taken from a woman aged 25 to 39 with Graves disease.

This clonotype was counted between two and nine times. For the CDR3, the DNA is TGTGCCAGCAGGAGCGTACTAGCGGGAAGCACAGATACGCAGTATTTT. Translating it yields CASRSVLAGSTDTQYF. The chain combines TRBV6-1 with TRBJ2-3; 10 bases align to TRBD2. Looked up from germline, CDR1 is MNHNS and CDR2 is SASEGT. Trimming removed 6 bases from V and 0 bases from J; junction bases left unmatched: 6. The CDR3 loop spans 16 amino acids.

This clonotype was counted many times. The V call is TRBV28, the J call TRBJ2-5; TRBD1 matches at 7 bases. This CDR3 region has 15 residues. V lost 7 bases and J lost 2; bases outside the gene matches: 10. Per the germline V gene, CDR1 is MDHEN and CDR2 is SYDVKM. In DNA, the CDR3 is TGTGCCAGCATGACCTTCAGGGGGTCACAAGAGACCCAGTACTTC. It codes for CASMTFRGSQETQYF.

Written as DNA, the CDR3 is TGTGCCAGCAGCGTGGGGCGGAGCGCTTACGAGCAGTACTTC. This sequence encodes CASSVGRSAYEQYF. The rearrangement joins TRBV13 to TRBJ2-7, with a possible D match to TRBD1 (5 bases). Germline V gene lookup returns CDR1 PRHDT and CDR2 FYEKMQ (reference sequence). V lost 5 bases, J lost 4 bases, and 15 bases lay in between. The CDR3 spans 14 residues.

This clonotype was seen repeatedly, ten times or more. The chain uses TRBV3-1 and TRBJ1-2; 9 bases are shared with TRBD1. The junction had 7 bases not matched to a gene; V was cut back by 4 bases and J by 4 bases. Germline V gene lookup returns CDR1 LGHDT and CDR2 YNNKEL (reference sequence). The CDR3 is 15 amino acids. The CDR3 reads CASSLGTGFAYGYTF. The DNA of the CDR3 is TGTGCCAGCAGCCTTGGGACAGGGTTCGCCTATGGCTACACCTTC.

At least ten counts were recorded for this clonotype. The chain combines TRBV6-5 with TRBJ2-5; no definite D call. V lost 0 bases, J lost 1 base, and 6 bases lay in between. This CDR3 has 14 amino acids. In germline, CDR1 is MNHEY, CDR2 SVGAGI. The CDR3 region is CASSYSASQETQYF. DNA of the CDR3: TGTGCCAGCAGTTACTCCGCCAGCCAAGAGACCCAGTACTTC.

The V call is TRBV19, the J call TRBJ1-5, with 7 positions matching TRBD1. CDR3 length: 16 residues. V was clipped by 4 bases and J by 0 bases; unmatched bases: 6. Germline lookup yields CDR1 LNHDA and CDR2 SQIVND (reference sequence). CDR3 nucleotide sequence: TGTGCCAGTAGTAAAAGGGGACAGTTTAGCAATCAGCCCCAGCATTTT. This encodes CASSKRGQFSNQPQHF.

This clonotype occurred many times. The rearrangement joins TRBV11-2 to TRBJ2-5, with 11 nucleotides matching TRBD2. Germline V lookup: CDR1 SGHAT, CDR2 FQNNGV. V lost 5 bases, J lost 5 bases, and 4 bases stayed unmatched. The CDR3 has 14 amino acids. The CDR3 DNA sequence: TGTGCCAGCAGCCCTAGCGGGAGGTCTGAGACCCAGTACTTC. It encodes CASSPSGRSETQYF.

Many counts were recorded for this clonotype. The genes are TRBV20-1 and TRBJ2-1; 11 bases agree with TRBD2. CDR3 length: 16 residues. The trim removed 6 bases at V and 6 bases at J, leaving 13 bases unmatched. Per germline, CDR1 DFQATT and CDR2 SNEGSKA (reference sequence). This chain's CDR3 is CSAMSSGRSFGNEQFF. The CDR3 DNA follows: TGCAGTGCGATGTCTAGCGGGAGGTCCTTTGGCAATGAGCAGTTCTTC.

The chain is built from TRBV7-3 and TRBJ2-2; 8 nucleotides match TRBD1. The trim removed 0 bases at V and 5 bases at J, leaving 8 bases unmatched. The CDR3 loop spans 17 amino acids. Germline V CDR1 and CDR2: SGHTA, FQGTGA. The CDR3 nucleotides read TGTGCCAGCAGCTTAACTTCGGACAGGGCGATTACCGGGGAGCTGTTTTTT. This sequence encodes CASSLTSDRAITGELFF. Complete variable domain (other parts from reference TRBV7-3 and TRBJ2-2): GAGVSQTPSNKVTEKGKYVELRCDPISGHTALYWYRQSLGQGPEFLIYFQGTGAADDSGLPNDRFFAVRPEGSVSTLKIQRTERGDSAVYLCASSLTSDRAITGELFFGEGSRLTVL.

This clonotype has at least ten counts. The chain recombines TRBV6-1 with TRBJ1-1; D is perhaps TRBD1 (5 bases). CDR3 length equals 14 residues. V was pared by 6 bases and J by 4 bases, with 15 bases between. The germline V gene has CDR1 MNHNS and CDR2 SASEGT. CDR3 DNA: TGTGCCAGCAGAGAGACGGGGGGTTTCACTGAAGCTTTCTTT. Encoded protein: CASRETGGFTEAFF.

Only a few counts were recorded for this clonotype. The chain links TRBV7-9 to TRBJ2-7, with a possible D match to TRBD2 (6 bases). V was shortened by 4 bases and J by 2 bases, with 21 bases between the two germline ends. CDR3 length: 17 amino acids. In germline, CDR1 is SEHNR, CDR2 FQNEAQ (reference sequence). The CDR3 reads CASSSPIGGTPTYEQYF. In DNA form, the CDR3 reads TGTGCCAGCAGCTCCCCAATTGGCGGGACTCCAACCTACGAGCAGTACTTC.

This clonotype was detected ten times or more. The chain employs TRBV5-6 and TRBJ2-1; D possibly corresponds to TRBD1 (6 bases). This CDR3 contains 15 residues. Germline V gives CDR1 SGHDT, CDR2 YYEEEE. V gave up 0 bases and J gave up 6 bases, with 13 bases separating them. The CDR3 DNA reads as TGTGCCAGCAGCTTGGTTCAGGGGTTGCCCAATGAGCAGTTCTTC. Protein: CASSLVQGLPNEQFF.

As DNA, the CDR3 is TGTGCCAGCAGCCCGGCACTAGCGGGAGCTGTACACAATGAGCAGTTCTTC. It specifies CASSPALAGAVHNEQFF. This sequence joins TRBV7-9 and TRBJ2-1; the match to TRBD2 covers 11 bases. V was pared by 5 bases and J by 5 bases, with 11 bases of the junction left unmatched. The V gene's germline CDR1 is SEHNR and CDR2 FQNEAQ (reference sequence). The CDR3 covers 17 residues.

This clonotype came up many times. This chain connects TRBV7-9 to TRBJ2-7; perhaps TRBD1 as D (5 bases). Trimming took off 4 bases at V and 0 bases at J, with 13 bases between the two ends. The CDR3 consists of 15 residues. Germline-derived CDR1 and CDR2 are SEHNR and FQNEAQ (reference sequence). Written as DNA, the CDR3 is TGTGCCAGCAGCTGTCTACAGGACCCCTCCTACGAGCAGTACTTC. Translating gives CASSCLQDPSYEQYF.

This clonotype was counted between two and nine times. J is TRBJ2-6 and V is TRBV30; D gene unclear. CDR3 length: 14 residues. V lost 0 bases and J 4 bases, leaving 7 bases between the germline ends. Germline lookup yields CDR1 GTSNPN and CDR2 SVGIG (reference sequence). CDR3 bases: TGTGCCTGGAGTGTGTGGGTCGGGGCCAACGTCCTGACTTTC. Amino acid sequence: CAWSVWVGANVLTF.